What follows is one T cell receptor (beta chain) and its context. Its antigen is not identified. Per germline, CDR1 SGHRS and CDR2 YFSETQ. Trimming at V came to 5 bases and at J to 1 base, leaving 11 bases not matched to a gene. This CDR3 region has 16 residues. This sample stems from a study of cytomegalovirus exposure and HLA in healthy donors. Looking at the study overall: Drawn from HLA-typed donors, around 85 million unique TCRs were held in an early data release.

Study-level findings and limits: A later analysis showed that HLA-associated TCR beta chains had undergone more clonal expansion than equally common others. Links to common viral pathogens appeared, in a later analysis, for several of the most significant clusters. By HLA locus, TCR association rates varied in a later analysis, with DRB1 showing the most and HLA-C the fewest.

Primers included in the PCR were 60 Vbeta and 13 Jbeta primers. Sequencing was performed with immunoSEQ multiplex PCR; in TCRdb, only in-frame clones are kept and a portion is missing. The sample consists of almost 200,000 clones, roughly 79% of them appearing once. The chain combines TRBV5-1 with TRBJ2-7; TRBD2 matches 8 bases. The sequencing sample was made of PBMCs. The clonotype comes from a man aged 25 to 40 in good health and CMV-seronegative. CDR3 sequence reads: CASRYLTSGASYEQYF. In nucleotides, the CDR3 is TGCGCCAGCAGGTATCTTACTAGCGGCGCGTCCTACGAGCAGTACTTC.